Described below is a single TCR beta chain sequence and its context. As yet, its antigen is unknown. CDR1 and CDR2 from the germline V gene are MNHEY and SVGAGI. This CDR3 is built from 14 residues. V lost 5 bases and J 0 bases, leaving 8 bases between the germline ends. It was with 60 Vbeta and 13 Jbeta primers that the PCR ran. Sequenced by immunoSEQ multiplex PCR; TCRdb stores in-frame clones only, minus some. The data hold around 150,000 clones, with around 77% observed a single time. This record comes from a study of cytomegalovirus exposure and HLA in healthy donors. Study-wide results and limits: Highly shared sequence variants in one cluster were likely a sequencing artifact. Reportedly, TCR beta sequences accurately predicted HLA-A and HLA-B alleles in most subjects. The classifier, whose performance was assessed in both the original and validation cohorts, reportedly diagnosed cytomegalovirus status with high specificity and sensitivity. Most of the TCR beta V segments (in an earlier analysis) were productive either about 87% or about 30% of the time.

The sample comprised PBMCs. The chain links TRBV6-5 to TRBJ1-3, with a weak D call TRBD1 (6 bases). The receptor comes from a man younger than 45 in good health and CMV-seronegative. This CDR3 is CASSTGSSGNTIYF. The CDR3 DNA follows: TGTGCCAGCAGTACAGGGAGCTCTGGAAACACCATATATTTT.